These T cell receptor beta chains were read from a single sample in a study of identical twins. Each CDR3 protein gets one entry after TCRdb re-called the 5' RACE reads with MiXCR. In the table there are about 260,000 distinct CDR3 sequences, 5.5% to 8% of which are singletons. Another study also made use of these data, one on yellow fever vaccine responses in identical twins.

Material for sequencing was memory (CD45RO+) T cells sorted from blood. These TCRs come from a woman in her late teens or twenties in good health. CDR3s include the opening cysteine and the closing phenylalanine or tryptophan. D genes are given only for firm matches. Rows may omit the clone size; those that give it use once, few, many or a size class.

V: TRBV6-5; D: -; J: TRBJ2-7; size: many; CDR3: CASSYSWDSVGEQYF; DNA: TGTGCCAGCAGTTACTCGTGGGATAGCGTGGGCGAGCAGTACTTC
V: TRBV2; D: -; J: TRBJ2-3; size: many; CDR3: CASSRGFADTQYF; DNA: TGTGCCAGCAGCCGGGGGTTCGCAGATACGCAGTATTTT
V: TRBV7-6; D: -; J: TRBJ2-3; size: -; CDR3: CASSRVFDADTQYF; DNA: TGTGCCAGCAGCCGGGTCTTTGATGCAGATACGCAGTATTTT
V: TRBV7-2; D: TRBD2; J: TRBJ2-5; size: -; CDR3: CASSPKGTSGGPSRETQYF; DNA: TGTGCCAGCAGCCCCAAAGGGACTAGCGGGGGGCCCTCAAGAGAGACCCAGTACTTC
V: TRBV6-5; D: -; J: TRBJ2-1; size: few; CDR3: CASSYFPTPRDNEQFF; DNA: TGTGCCAGCAGTTACTTCCCGACCCCCAGGGACAATGAGCAGTTCTTC
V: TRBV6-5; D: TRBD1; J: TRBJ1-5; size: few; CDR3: CASSYSPGGNQPQHF; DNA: TGTGCCAGCAGTTACTCACCAGGGGGCAACCAGCCCCAGCATTTT
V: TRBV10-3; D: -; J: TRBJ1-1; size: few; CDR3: CATRYSEVNTEAFF; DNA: TGTGCCACACGGTACTCGGAGGTCAACACTGAAGCTTTCTTT
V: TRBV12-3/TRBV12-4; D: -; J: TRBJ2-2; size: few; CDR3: CASSFYPNTGELFF; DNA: TGTGCCAGCAGTTTCTACCCGAACACCGGGGAGCTGTTTTTT
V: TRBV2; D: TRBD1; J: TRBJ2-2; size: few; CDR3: CASSRDRGRLDTGELFF; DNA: TGTGCCAGCAGTCGGGACAGGGGGCGCCTGGACACCGGGGAGCTGTTTTTT
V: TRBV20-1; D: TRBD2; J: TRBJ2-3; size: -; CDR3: CSARMGLEVSDTQYF; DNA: TGCAGTGCTAGAATGGGACTAGAAGTGTCTGATACGCAGTATTTT
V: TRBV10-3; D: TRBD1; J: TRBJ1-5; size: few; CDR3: CAISPDRGDQPQHF; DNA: TGTGCCATCAGTCCGGACAGGGGCGATCAGCCCCAGCATTTT
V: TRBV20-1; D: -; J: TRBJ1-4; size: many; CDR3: CSARPGMGEKLFF; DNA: TGCAGTGCTAGGCCAGGGATGGGAGAAAAACTGTTTTTT
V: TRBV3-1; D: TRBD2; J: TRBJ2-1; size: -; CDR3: CASSRSGSGNNEQFF; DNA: TGTGCCAGCAGTCGTAGCGGGAGTGGAAACAATGAGCAGTTCTTC
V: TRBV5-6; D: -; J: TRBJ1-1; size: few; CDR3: CASSIGTDTEAFF; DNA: TGTGCCAGCAGCATCGGGACCGACACTGAAGCTTTCTTT
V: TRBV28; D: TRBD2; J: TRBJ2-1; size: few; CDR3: CASALGEGEQFF; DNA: TGTGCCTCGGCGTTAGGGGAGGGTGAGCAGTTCTTC
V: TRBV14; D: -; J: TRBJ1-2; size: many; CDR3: CASSQDSYGYTF; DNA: TGTGCCAGCAGCCAAGACTCCTATGGCTACACCTTC
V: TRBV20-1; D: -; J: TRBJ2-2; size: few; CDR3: CSAWRGDTGELFF; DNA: TGCAGTGCCTGGCGGGGCGACACCGGGGAGCTGTTTTTT
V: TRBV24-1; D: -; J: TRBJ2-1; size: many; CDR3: CATSDSYFQGDEQFF; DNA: TGTGCCACCAGTGATTCCTACTTTCAGGGTGATGAGCAGTTCTTC
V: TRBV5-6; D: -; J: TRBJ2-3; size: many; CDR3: CASSLVEVDTQYF; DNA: TGTGCCAGCAGTCTCGTCGAGGTGGATACGCAGTATTTT
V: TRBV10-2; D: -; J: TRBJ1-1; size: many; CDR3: CASSSGGNEAFF; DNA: TGCGCCAGCAGTTCGGGGGGGAATGAAGCTTTCTTT
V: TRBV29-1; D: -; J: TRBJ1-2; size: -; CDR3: CSVERHGYTF; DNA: TGCAGCGTGGAGAGGCATGGCTACACCTTC
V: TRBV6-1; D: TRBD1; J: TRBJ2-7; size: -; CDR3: CASRRTGAGYEQYF; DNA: TGTGCCAGCAGGCGGACAGGGGCCGGCTACGAGCAGTACTTC
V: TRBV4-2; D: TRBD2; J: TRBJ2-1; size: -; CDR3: CASSQDLAGLSYNEQFF; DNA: TGTGCCAGCAGCCAAGATCTAGCGGGGCTCTCCTACAATGAGCAGTTCTTC
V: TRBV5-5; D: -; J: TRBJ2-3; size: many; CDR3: CASSLDARDTQYF; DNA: TGTGCCAGCAGCTTGGACGCAAGGGATACGCAGTATTTT
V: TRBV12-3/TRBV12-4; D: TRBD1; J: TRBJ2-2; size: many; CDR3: CASSLGLGWTGTNTGELFF; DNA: TGTGCCAGCAGTTTGGGGCTTGGTTGGACAGGAACGAACACCGGGGAGCTGTTTTTT
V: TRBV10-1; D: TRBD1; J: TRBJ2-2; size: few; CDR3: CASNSPGTVNTGELFF; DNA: TGCGCCAGCAACTCCCCTGGGACAGTCAACACCGGGGAGCTGTTTTTT
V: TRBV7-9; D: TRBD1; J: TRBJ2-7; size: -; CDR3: CASSSDRGFTYEQYF; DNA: TGTGCCAGCAGCTCCGACAGGGGTTTCACCTACGAGCAGTACTTC
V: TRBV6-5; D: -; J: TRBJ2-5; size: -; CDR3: CASSYSALQETQYF; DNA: TGTGCCAGCAGTTACTCAGCCTTGCAAGAGACCCAGTACTTC
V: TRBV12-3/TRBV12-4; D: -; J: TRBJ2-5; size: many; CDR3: CASSPMTWKETQYF; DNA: TGTGCCAGCAGCCCTATGACTTGGAAAGAGACCCAGTACTTC
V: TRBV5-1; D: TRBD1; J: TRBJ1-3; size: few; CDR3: CASSPLTGGGNTIYF; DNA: TGCGCCAGCAGCCCGCTCACAGGGGGTGGAAACACCATATATTTT
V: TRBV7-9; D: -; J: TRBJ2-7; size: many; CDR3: CASSLVADLYSYEQYF; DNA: TGTGCCAGCAGCTTAGTGGCAGACCTTTACTCCTACGAGCAGTACTTC
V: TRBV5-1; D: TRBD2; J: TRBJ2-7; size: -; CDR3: CASSVSSGSYEQYF; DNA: TGCGCCAGCAGCGTATCTAGCGGGAGTTACGAGCAGTACTTC
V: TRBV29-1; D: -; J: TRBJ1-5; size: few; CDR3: CSVADGLLGNQPQHF; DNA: TGCAGCGTCGCTGACGGGCTACTAGGTAATCAGCCCCAGCATTTT
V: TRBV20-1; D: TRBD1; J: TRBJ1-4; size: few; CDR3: CSARKGTGDEKLFF; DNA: TGCAGTGCTAGAAAAGGTACAGGGGATGAAAAACTGTTTTTT
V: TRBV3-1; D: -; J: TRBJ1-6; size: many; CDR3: CASTQSVGSPLHF; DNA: TGTGCCAGCACCCAAAGTGTAGGTTCACCCCTCCACTTT
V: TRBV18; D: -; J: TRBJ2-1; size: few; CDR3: CASSPPTLVGTYNEQFF; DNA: TGTGCCAGCTCACCACCGACTTTGGTCGGTACCTACAATGAGCAGTTCTTC
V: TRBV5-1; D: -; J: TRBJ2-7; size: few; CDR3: CASSLGPTAEGYEQYF; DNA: TGCGCCAGCAGCTTGGGGCCCACAGCGGAGGGCTACGAGCAGTACTTC
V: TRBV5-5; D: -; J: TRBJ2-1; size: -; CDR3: CASSFRDVYNEQFF; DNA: TGTGCCAGCAGCTTCCGGGACGTGTACAATGAGCAGTTCTTC
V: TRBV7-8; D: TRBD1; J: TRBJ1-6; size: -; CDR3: CASSLNSDRGNSPLHF; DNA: TGTGCCAGCAGCTTAAACTCGGACAGGGGTAATTCACCCCTCCACTTT